The entry below describes one T cell receptor beta chain. There are 14 residues in the CDR3. Germline loops: CDR1 GTSNPN, CDR2 SVGIG (reference sequence). The V gene lost 2 bases and the J gene lost 7 bases, with 15 bases spanning the gap. These data originate in a study of T cell changes during pregnancy in multiple sclerosis. Some clones are missing from TCRdb's copy, which holds only in-frame ones; the method was immunoSEQ multiplex PCR. Counted here are about 54,000 clones, approximately 92% occurring once; the ten biggest clones make up about 1.2%. This sequence joins TRBV30 and TRBJ2-1, with D perhaps TRBD2 (6 bases). The source of this sequence is a female donor in good health, enrolled as a control in a pregnancy study. This specimen was peripheral blood, taken after pregnancy. This CDR3 reads CAWSSWGLQNEQFF. The CDR3 DNA is TGTGCCTGGAGTTCTTGGGGACTCCAGAATGAGCAGTTCTTC.